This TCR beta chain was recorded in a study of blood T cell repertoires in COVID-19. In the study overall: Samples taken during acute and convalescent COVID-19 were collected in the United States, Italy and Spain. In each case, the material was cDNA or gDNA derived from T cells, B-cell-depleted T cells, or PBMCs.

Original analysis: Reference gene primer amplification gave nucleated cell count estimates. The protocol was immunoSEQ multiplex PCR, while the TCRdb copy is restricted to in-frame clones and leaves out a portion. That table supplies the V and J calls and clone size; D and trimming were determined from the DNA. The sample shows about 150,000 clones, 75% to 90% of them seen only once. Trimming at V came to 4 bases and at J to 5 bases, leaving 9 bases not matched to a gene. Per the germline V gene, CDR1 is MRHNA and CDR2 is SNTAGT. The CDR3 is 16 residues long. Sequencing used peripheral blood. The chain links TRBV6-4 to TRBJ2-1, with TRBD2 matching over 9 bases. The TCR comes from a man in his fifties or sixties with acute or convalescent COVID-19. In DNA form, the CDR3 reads TGTGCCAGCAGTGTCCAGGGACTAGCAGGCAACAATGAGCAGTTCTTC. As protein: CASSVQGLAGNNEQFF.